This entry features one T cell receptor (beta chain) sequence. As originally analysed: Estimation of nucleated cell counts relied on the amplification of reference gene primers. The table came from immunoSEQ multiplex PCR; TCRdb's copy has only in-frame clones and leaves some out. V and J calls plus clone size are reproduced from that table; the DNA served to infer D and trimming. Among some 190,000 clones listed, approximately 84% were seen once. Trimming shortened V by 3 bases and J by 13 bases, and 10 bases separated the two germline ends. The CDR3 extends over 11 amino acids. These data originate in a study of blood T cell repertoires in COVID-19. For the study at large: COVID-19 samples, acute and convalescent, were from the United States, Italy and Spain. In each case, the material was cDNA or gDNA derived from T cells, B-cell-depleted T cells, or PBMCs.

Sequencing input: peripheral blood. The sequence came from an older woman with active or convalescent COVID-19. V gene TRBV12-3 or TRBV12-4 combines with J gene TRBJ2-1, with TRBD2 as a possible D gene (6 bases). CDR3 loop: CASSLAGRQFF. The CDR3 nucleotides read TGTGCCAGCAGTTTGGCCGGGAGACAGTTCTTC.